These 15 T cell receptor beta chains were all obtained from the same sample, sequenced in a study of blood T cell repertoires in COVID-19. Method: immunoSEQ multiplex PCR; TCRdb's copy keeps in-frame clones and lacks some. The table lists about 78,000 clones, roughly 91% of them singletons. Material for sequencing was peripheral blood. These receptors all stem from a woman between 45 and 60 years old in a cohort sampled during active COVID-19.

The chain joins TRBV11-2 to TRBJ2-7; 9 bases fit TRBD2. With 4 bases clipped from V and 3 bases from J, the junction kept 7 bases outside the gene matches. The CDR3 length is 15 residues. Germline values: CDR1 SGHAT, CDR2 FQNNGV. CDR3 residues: CASSSFSGSFYEQYF. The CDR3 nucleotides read TGTGCCAGCAGCTCCTTTAGCGGGAGTTTCTACGAGCAGTACTTC.

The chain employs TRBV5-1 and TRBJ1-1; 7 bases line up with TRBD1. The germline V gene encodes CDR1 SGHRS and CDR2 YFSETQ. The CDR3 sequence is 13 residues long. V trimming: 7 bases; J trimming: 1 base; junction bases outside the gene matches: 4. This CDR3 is CASQGQQNTEAFF. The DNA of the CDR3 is TGCGCCAGCCAGGGACAGCAGAACACTGAAGCTTTCTTT. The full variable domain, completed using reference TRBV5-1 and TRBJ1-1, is KAGVTQTPRYLIKTRGQQVTLSCSPISGHRSVSWYQQTPGQGLQFLFEYFSETQRNKGNFPGRFSGRQFSNSRSEMNVSTLELGDSALYLCASQGQQNTEAFFGQGTRLTVV.

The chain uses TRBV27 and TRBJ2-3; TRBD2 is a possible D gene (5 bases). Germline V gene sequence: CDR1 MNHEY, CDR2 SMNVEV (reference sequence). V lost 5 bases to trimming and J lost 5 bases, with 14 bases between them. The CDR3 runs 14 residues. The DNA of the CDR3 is TGTGCCAGCAGTACACTCTACAGCGGAGATACGCAGTATTTT. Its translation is CASSTLYSGDTQYF.

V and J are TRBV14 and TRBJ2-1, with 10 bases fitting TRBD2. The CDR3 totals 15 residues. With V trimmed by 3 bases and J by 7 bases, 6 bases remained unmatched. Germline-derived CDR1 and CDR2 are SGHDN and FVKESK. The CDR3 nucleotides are TGTGCCAGCAGCCACTCAGCGGGAGGGCGGAATGAGCAGTTCTTC. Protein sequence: CASSHSAGGRNEQFF.

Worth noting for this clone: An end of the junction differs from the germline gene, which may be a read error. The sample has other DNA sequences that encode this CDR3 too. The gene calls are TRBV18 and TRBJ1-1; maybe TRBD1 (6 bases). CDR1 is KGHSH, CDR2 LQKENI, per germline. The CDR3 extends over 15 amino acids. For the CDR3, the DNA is TGTGCCAGCTCACAGGCACAGGGTGGGTTGACTGAAGCTTTTTTT. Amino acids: CASSQAQGGLTEAFF.

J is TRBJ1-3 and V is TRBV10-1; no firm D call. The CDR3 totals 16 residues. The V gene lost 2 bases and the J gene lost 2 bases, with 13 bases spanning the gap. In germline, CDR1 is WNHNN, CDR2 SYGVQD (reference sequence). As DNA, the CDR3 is TGCGCCAGCAGTGAGAATGAGGCCGGAGCTGGAAACACCATATATTTT. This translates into CASSENEAGAGNTIYF.

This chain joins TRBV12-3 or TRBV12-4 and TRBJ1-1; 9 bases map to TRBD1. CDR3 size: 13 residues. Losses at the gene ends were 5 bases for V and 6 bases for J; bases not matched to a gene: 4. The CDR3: CASSRQGDAEAFF. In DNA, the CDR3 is TGTGCCAGCAGTCGACAGGGGGACGCTGAAGCTTTCTTT.

CDR3: CASSGLTALSGNTIYF. Written as DNA, the CDR3 is TGTGCCAGCAGTGGCCTGACAGCACTCTCTGGAAACACCATATATTTT. The J gene is TRBJ1-3, the V gene TRBV6-6; possible D gene TRBD1, 5 bases. The germline CDR1 and CDR2 sequences are MNHNY and SVGAGI (reference sequence). V was pared by 5 bases and J by 0 bases, with 14 bases between. The CDR3 runs 16 residues.

CDR3 sequence: CASSSPAGGGYGYTF. CDR3 DNA: TGTGCCAGCAGTTCCCCAGCAGGCGGCGGGTATGGCTACACCTTC. This chain uses TRBV6-5 with TRBJ1-2; D gene ambiguous. Per the germline V gene, CDR1 is MNHEY and CDR2 is SVGAGI. V shed 4 bases and J shed 5 bases, with 17 bases lying between them. The CDR3 totals 15 residues.

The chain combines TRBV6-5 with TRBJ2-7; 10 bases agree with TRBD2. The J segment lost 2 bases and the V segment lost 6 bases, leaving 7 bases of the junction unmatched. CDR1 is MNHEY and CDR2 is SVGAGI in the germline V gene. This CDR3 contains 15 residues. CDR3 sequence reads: CASSPQLAGTYEQYF. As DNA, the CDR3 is TGTGCCAGCAGCCCCCAACTAGCGGGGACCTACGAGCAGTACTTC.

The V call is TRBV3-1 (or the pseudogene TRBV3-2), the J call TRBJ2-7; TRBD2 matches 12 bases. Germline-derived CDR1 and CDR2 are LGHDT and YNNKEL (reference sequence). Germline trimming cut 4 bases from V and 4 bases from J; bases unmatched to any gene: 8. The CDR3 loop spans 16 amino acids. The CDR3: CASSPPWGLAGYEQYF. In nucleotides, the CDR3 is TGTGCCAGCAGCCCGCCATGGGGACTAGCGGGTTACGAGCAGTACTTC.

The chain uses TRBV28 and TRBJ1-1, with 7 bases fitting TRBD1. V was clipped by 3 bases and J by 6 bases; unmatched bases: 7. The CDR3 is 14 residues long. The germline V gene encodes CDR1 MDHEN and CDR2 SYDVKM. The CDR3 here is CASSFETGLPEAFF. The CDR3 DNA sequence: TGTGCCAGCAGTTTTGAGACAGGGCTCCCTGAAGCTTTCTTT.

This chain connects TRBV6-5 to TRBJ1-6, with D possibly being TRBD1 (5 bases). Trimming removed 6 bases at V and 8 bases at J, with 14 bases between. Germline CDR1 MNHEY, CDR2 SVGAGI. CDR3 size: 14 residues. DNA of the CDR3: TGTGCCAGCAGGAACGGGGGGGTCGATTCACCCCTCCACTTT. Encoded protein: CASRNGGVDSPLHF.

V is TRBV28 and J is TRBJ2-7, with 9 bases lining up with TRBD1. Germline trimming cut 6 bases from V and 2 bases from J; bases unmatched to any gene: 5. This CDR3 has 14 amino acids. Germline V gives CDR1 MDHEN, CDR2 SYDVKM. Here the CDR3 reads CASRGQGRTYEQYF. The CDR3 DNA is TGTGCCAGCAGAGGACAGGGGAGGACCTACGAGCAGTACTTC.

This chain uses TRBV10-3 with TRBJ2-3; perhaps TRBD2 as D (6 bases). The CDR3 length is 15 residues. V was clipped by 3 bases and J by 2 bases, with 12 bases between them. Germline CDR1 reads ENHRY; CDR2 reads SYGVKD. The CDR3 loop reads CAISDARGTTDTQYF. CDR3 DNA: TGTGCCATCAGTGACGCCCGGGGGACCACAGATACGCAGTATTTT.